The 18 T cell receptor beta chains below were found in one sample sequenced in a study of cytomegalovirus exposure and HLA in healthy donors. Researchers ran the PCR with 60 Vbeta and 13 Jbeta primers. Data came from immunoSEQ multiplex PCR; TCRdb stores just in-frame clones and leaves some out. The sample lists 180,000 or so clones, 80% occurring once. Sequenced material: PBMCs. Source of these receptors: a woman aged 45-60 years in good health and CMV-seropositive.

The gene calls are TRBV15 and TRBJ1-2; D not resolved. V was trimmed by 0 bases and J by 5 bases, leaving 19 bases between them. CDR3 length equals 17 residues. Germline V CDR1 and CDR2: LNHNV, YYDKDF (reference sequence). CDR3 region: CATSRDAGRAILYGYTF. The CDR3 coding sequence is TGTGCCACCAGCAGAGATGCCGGGAGGGCCATACTTTATGGCTACACCTTC.

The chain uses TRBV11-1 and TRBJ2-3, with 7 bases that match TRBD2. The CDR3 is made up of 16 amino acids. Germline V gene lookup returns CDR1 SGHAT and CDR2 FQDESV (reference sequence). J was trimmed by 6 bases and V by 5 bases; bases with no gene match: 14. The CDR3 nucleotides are TGTGCCAGCAGCCTACTAAGCGGGGTGGTAGGGGATACGCAGTATTTT. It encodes CASSLLSGVVGDTQYF.

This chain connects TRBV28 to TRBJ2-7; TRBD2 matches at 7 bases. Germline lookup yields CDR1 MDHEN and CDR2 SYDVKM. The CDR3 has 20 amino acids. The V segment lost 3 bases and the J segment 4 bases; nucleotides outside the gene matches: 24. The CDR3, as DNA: TGTGCCAGCAGTTTCCCCCTATCGTGGGAGGGCTTTACCCGTCCTTACGAGCAGTACTTC. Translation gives CASSFPLSWEGFTRPYEQYF.

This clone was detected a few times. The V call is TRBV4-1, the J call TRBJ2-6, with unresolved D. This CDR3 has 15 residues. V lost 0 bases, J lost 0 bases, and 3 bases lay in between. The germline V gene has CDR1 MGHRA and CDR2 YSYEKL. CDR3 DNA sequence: TGCGCCAGCAGCCAAGACAGCTCTGGGGCCAACGTCCTGACTTTC. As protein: CASSQDSSGANVLTF.

CDR3 bases: TGCAGCGTTGGTGAGGCCCTCTATGGCTACACCTTC. Its translation is CSVGEALYGYTF. The chain couples TRBV29-1 to TRBJ1-2, with D hard to call. Trimming left V 4 bases short and J 4 bases short, with 10 bases between. Germline V CDR1 and CDR2: SQVTM, ANQGSEA. The CDR3 totals 12 residues.

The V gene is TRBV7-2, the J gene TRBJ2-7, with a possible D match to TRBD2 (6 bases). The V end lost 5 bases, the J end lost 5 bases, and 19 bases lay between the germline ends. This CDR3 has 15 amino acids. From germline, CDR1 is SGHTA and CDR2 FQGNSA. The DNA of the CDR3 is TGTGCCAGCAGCCCGGGCTGGGGGAGGCCCAACGAGCAGTACTTC. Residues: CASSPGWGRPNEQYF.

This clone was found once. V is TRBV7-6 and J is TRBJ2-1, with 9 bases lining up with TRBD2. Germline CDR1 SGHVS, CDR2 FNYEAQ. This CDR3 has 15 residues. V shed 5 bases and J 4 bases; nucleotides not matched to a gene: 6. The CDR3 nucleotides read TGTGCCAGCAGCCGGCGGGGGGGCCCATACAATGAGCAGTTCTTC. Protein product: CASSRRGGPYNEQFF.

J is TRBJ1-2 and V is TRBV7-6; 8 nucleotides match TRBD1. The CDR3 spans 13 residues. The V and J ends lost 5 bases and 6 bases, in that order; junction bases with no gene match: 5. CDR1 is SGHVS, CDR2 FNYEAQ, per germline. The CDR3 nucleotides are TGTGCCAGCAGCGTGGACAGGGTCAATGGCTACACCTTC. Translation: CASSVDRVNGYTF.

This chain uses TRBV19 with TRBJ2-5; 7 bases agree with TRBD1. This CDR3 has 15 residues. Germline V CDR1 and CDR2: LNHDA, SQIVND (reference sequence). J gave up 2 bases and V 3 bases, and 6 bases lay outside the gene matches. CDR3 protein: CASSIRSTGQETQYF. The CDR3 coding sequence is TGTGCCAGTAGTATCCGTTCGACAGGGCAAGAGACCCAGTACTTC.

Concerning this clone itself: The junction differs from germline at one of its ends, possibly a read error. In DNA form, the CDR3 reads TGTTCCAGCAGCCTTTATGGGGGGGCGGGCAATGAGCAGTTCTTC. Translated, it gives CSSSLYGGAGNEQFF. The J gene is TRBJ2-1, the V gene TRBV7-9, with D perhaps matching TRBD2 (7 bases). The CDR3 length is 15 residues. The germline V gene encodes CDR1 SEHNR and CDR2 FQNEAQ (reference sequence). The full variable domain, with the rest looked up from reference TRBV7-9 and TRBJ2-1, is DTGVSQNPRHKITKRGQNVTFRCDPISEHNRLYWYRQTLGQGPEFLTYFQNEAQLEKSRLLSDRFSAERPKGSFSTLEIQRTEQGDSAMYLCSSSLYGGAGNEQFFGPGTRLTVL.

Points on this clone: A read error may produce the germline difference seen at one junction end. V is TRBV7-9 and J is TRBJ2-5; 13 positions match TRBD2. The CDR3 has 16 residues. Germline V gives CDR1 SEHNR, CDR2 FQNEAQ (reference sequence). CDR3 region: CSSSPGTSGVQETQYF. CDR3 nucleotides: TGTTCCAGCAGCCCCGGGACTAGCGGGGTACAAGAGACCCAGTACTTC.

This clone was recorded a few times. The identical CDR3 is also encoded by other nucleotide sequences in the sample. The CDR3 nucleotides are TGTGCCAGCAGCCAACAAACAGGGTATAATTCACCCCTCCACTTT. Translated: CASSQQTGYNSPLHF. J is TRBJ1-6 and V is TRBV4-2, with D tentatively TRBD1 (6 bases). The V end lost 2 bases, the J end lost 4 bases, and 9 bases lay between the germline ends. CDR1 and CDR2 (germline): LGHNA, YNFKEQ. There are 15 residues in the CDR3.

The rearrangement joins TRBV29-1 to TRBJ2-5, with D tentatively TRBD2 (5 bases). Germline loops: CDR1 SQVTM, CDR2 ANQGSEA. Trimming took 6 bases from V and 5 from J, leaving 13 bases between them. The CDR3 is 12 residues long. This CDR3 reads CSVRVVEETQYF. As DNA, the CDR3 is TGCAGCGTGAGGGTGGTTGAGGAGACCCAGTACTTC. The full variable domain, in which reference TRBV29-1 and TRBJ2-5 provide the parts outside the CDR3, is SAVISQKPSRDICQRGTSLTIQCQVDSQVTMMFWYRQQPGQSLTLIATANQGSEATYESGFVIDKFPISRPNLTFSTLTVSNMSPEDSSIYLCSVRVVEETQYFGPGTRLLVL.

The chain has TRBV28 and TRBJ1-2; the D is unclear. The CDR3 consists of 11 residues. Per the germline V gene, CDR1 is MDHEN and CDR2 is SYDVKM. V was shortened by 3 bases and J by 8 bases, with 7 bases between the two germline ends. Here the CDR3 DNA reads TGTGCCAGCAGTTTTGTCAGAGGCTACACCTTC. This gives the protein CASSFVRGYTF.

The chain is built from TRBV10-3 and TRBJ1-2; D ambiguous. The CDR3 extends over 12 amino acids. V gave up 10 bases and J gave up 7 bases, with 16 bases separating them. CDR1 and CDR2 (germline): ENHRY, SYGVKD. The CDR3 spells CATSSGLSGYTF. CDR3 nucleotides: TGTGCCACTTCGTCAGGTCTAAGTGGCTACACCTTC.

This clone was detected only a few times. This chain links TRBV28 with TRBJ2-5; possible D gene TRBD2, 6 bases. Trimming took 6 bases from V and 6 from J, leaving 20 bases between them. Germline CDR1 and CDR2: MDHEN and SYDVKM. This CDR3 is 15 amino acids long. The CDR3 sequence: CASSELGEGRQTQYF. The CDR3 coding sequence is TGTGCCAGCAGCGAATTGGGGGAAGGGAGGCAGACCCAGTACTTC.

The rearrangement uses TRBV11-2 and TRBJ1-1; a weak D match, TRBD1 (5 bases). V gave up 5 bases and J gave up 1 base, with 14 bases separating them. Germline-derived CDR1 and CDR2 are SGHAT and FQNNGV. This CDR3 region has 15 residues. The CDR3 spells CASSVRQWQNTEAFF. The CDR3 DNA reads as TGTGCCAGCAGCGTAAGACAGTGGCAGAACACTGAAGCTTTCTTT.

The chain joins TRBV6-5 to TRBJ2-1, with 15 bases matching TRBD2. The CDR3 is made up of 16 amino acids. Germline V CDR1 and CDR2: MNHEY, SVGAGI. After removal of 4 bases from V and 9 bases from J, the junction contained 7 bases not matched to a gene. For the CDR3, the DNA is TGTGCCAGCAGTTTCCCCGGACTAGCGGGAGGGGGTGAGCAGTTCTTC. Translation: CASSFPGLAGGGEQFF.